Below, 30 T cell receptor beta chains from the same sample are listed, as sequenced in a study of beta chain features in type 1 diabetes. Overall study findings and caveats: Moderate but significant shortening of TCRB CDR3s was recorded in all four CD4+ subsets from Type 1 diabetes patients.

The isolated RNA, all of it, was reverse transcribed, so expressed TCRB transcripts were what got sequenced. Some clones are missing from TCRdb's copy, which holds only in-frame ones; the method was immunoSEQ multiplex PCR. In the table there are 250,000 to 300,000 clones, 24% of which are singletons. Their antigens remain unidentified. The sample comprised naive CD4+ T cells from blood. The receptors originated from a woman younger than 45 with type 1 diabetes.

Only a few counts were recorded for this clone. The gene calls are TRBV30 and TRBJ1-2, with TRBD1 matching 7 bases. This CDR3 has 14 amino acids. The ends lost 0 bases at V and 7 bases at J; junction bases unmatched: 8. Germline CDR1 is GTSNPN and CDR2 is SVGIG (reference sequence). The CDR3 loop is CAWSVWGTVRGYTF. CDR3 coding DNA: TGTGCCTGGAGTGTATGGGGGACAGTCCGTGGCTACACCTTC.

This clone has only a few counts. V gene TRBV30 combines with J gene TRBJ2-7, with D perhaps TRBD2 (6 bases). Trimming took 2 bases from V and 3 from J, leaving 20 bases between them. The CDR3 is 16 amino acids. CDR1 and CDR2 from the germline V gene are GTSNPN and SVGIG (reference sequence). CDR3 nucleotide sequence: TGTGCCTGGAGTTTGACCGGGACTCGCACTGGCTACGAGCAGTACTTC. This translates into CAWSLTGTRTGYEQYF.

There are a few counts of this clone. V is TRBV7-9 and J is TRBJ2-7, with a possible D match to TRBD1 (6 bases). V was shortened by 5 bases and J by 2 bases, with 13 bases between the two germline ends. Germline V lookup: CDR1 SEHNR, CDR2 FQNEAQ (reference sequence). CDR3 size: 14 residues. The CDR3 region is CASSPTGSAYEQYF. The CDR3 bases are TGTGCCAGCAGCCCGACAGGATCAGCCTACGAGCAGTACTTC.

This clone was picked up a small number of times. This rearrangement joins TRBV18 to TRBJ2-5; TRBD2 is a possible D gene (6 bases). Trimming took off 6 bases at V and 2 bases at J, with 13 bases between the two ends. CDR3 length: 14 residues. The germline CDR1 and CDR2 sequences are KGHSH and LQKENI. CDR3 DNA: TGTGCCAGCTCTGCTCCCGGGACTCAAGAGACCCAGTACTTC. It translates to CASSAPGTQETQYF.

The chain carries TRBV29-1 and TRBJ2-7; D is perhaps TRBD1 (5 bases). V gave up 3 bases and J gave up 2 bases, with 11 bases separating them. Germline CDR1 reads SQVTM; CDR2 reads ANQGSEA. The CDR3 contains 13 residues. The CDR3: CSVEAGNPYEQYF. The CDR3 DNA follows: TGCAGCGTTGAGGCAGGGAATCCCTACGAGCAGTACTTC.

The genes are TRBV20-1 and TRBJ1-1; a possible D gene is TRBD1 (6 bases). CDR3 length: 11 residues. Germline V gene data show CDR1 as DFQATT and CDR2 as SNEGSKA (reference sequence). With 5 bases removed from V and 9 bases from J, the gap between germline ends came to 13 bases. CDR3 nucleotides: TGCAGTGCTCCAATGGACAGTAAAGCTTTCTTT. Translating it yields CSAPMDSKAFF.

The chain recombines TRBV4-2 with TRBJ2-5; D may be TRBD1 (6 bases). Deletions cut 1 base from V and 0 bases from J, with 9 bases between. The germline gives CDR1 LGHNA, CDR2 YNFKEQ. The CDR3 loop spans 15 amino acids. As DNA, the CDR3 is TGTGCCAGCAGCCAAGGGACAGTGTACCAAGAGACCCAGTACTTC. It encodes CASSQGTVYQETQYF.

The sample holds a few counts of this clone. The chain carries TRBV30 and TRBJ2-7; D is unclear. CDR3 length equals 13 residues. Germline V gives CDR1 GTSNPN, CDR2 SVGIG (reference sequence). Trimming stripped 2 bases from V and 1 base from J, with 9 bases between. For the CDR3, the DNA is TGTGCCTGGAGTATGTGGCCTTCCTACGAGCAGTACTTC. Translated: CAWSMWPSYEQYF.

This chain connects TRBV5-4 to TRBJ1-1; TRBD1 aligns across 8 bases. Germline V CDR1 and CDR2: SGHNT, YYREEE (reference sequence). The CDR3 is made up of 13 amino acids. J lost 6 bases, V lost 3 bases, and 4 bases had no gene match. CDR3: CASSSDRGAEAFF. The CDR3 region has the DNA TGTGCCAGCAGCTCCGACAGGGGAGCTGAAGCTTTCTTT.

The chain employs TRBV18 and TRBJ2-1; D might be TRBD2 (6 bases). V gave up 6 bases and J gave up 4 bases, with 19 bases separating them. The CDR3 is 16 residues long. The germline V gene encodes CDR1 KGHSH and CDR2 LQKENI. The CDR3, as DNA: TGTGCCAGCTCCCCTCTTGTTAGCGGCATTTACAATGAGCAGTTCTTC. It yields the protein CASSPLVSGIYNEQFF.

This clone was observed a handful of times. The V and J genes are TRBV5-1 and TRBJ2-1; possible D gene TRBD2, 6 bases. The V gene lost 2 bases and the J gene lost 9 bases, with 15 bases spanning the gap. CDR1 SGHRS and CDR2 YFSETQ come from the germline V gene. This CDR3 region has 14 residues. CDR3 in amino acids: CASSFASSVGEQFF. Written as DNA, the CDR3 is TGCGCCAGCAGCTTTGCGTCTAGCGTAGGTGAGCAGTTCTTC.

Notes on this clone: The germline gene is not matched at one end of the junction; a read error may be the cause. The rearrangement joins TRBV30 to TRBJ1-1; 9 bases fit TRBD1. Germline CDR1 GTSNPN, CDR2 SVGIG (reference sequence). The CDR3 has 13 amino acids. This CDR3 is CAWSVRTGAEAFF. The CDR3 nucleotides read TGTGCCTGGAGTGTACGGACAGGGGCTGAGGCTTTCTTT.

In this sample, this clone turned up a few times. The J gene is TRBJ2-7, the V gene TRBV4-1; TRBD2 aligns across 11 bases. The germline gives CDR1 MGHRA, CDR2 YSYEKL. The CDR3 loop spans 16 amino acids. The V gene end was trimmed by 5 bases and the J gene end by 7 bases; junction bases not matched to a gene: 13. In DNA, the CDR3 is TGCGCCAGCAGCGCACCCGGGACTAGCGGCCGGGGGGAGCAGTACTTC. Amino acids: CASSAPGTSGRGEQYF.

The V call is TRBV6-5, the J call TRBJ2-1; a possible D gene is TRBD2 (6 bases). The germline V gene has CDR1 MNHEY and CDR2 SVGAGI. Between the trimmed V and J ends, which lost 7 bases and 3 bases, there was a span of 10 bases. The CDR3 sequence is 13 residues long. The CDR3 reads CASIRAGYNEQFF. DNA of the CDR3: TGTGCCAGCATAAGAGCGGGCTACAATGAGCAGTTCTTC.

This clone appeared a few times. The CDR3 sequence: CASIGQTLNTEAFF. The CDR3 DNA reads TGCGCCAGCATCGGACAGACATTGAACACTGAAGCTTTCTTT. The chain employs TRBV5-1 and TRBJ1-1; maybe TRBD1 (6 bases). V lost 6 bases and J lost 0, with 12 bases in between. The CDR3 is made up of 14 amino acids. From germline, CDR1 is SGHRS and CDR2 YFSETQ.

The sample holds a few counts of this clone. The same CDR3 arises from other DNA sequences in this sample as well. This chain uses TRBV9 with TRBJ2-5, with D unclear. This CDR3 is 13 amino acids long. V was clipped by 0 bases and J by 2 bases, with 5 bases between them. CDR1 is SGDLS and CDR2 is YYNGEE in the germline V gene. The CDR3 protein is CASSVGGQETQYF. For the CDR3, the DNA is TGTGCCAGCAGCGTAGGAGGACAAGAGACCCAGTACTTC.

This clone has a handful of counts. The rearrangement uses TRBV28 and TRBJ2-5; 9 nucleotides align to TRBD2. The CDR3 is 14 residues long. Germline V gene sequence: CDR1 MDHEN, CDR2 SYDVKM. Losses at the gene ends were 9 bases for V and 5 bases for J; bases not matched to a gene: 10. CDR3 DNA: TGTGCCAGTAAGTCCGGGACTAGCAAGGAGACCCAGTACTTC. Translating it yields CASKSGTSKETQYF.

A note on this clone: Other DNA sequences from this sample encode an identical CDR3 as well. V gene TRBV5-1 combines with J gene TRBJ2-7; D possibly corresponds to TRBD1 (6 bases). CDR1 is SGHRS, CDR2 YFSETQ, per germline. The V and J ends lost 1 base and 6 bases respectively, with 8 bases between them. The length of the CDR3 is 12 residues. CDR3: CASSLQGSEQYF. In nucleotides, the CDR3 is TGCGCCAGCAGCTTGCAGGGGTCCGAGCAGTACTTC.

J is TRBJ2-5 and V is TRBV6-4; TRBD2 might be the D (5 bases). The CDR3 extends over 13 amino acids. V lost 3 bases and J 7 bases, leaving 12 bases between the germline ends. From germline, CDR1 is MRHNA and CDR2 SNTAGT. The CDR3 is CASSEVEGTTQYF. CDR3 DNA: TGTGCCAGCAGTGAGGTTGAGGGCACGACCCAGTACTTC.

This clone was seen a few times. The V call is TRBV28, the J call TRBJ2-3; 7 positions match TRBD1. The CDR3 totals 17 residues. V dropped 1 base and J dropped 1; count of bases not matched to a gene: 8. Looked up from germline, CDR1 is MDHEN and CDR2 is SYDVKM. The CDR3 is CASSLSVHRGGTDTQYF. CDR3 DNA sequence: TGTGCCAGCAGTTTATCGGTACACAGGGGCGGCACAGATACGCAGTATTTT.

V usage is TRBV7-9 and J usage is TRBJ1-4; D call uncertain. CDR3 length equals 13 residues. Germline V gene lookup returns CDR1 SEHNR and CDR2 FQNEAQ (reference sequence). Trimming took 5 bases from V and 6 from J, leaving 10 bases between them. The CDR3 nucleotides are TGTGCCAGCAGCGAGGGTTGGCATGAAAAACTGTTTTTT. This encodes CASSEGWHEKLFF.

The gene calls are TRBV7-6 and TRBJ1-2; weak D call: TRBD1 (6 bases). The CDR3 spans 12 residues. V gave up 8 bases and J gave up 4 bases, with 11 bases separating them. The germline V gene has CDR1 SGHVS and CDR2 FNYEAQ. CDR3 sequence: CASGGASYGYTF. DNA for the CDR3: TGTGCCAGCGGGGGGGCCAGCTATGGCTACACCTTC.

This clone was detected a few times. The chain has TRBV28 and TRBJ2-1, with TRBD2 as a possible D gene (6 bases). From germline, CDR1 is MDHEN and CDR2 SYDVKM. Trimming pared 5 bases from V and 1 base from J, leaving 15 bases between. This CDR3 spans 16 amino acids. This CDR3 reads CASSPGEGGSYNEQFF. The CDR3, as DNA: TGTGCCAGCAGTCCCGGCGAGGGAGGATCCTACAATGAGCAGTTCTTC. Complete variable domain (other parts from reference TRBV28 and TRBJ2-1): DVKVTQSSRYLVKRTGEKVFLECVQDMDHENMFWYRQDPGLGLRLIYFSYDVKMKEKGDIPEGYSVSREKKERFSLILESASTNQTSMYLCASSPGEGGSYNEQFFGPGTRLTVL.

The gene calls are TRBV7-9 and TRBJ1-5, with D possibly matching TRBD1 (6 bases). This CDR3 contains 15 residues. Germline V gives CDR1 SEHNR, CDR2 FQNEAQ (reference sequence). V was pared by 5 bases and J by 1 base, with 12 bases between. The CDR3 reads CASSPLTGSNQPQHF. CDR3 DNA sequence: TGTGCCAGCAGCCCCCTTACAGGGAGCAATCAGCCCCAGCATTTT.

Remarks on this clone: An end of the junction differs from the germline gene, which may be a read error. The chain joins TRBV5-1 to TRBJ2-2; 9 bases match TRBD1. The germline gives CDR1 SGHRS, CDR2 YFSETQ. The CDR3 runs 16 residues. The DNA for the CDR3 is TGCGCCAGCAGCTGGGCCGGGACAGGGAACAGCGGGGAGCTGTTTTTT. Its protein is CASSWAGTGNSGELFF.

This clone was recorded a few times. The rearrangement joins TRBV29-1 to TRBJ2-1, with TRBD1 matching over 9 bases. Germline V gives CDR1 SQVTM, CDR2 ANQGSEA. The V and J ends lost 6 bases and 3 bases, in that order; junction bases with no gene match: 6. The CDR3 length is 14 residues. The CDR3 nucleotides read TGCAGCGTAAGACAGGGGGACTTCTACAATGAGCAGTTCTTC. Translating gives CSVRQGDFYNEQFF.

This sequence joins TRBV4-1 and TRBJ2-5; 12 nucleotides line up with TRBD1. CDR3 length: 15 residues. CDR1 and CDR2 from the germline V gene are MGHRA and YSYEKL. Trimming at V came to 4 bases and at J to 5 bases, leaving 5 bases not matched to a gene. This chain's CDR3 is CASSPGQGALETQYF. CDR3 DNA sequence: TGCGCCAGCAGCCCGGGACAGGGGGCTTTGGAGACCCAGTACTTC.

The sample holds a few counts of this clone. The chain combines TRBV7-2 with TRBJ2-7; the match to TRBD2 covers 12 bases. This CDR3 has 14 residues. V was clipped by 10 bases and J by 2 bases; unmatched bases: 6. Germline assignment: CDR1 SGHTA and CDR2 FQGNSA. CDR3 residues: CAIQGLAGAYEQYF. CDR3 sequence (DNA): TGTGCCATCCAGGGACTAGCGGGCGCCTACGAGCAGTACTTC.

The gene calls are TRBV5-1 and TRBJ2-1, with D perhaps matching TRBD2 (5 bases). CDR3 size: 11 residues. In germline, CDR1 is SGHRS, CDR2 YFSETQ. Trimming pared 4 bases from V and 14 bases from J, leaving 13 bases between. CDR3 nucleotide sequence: TGCGCCAGCAGCCAAGAGGGTCGGGAGTTCTTC. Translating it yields CASSQEGREFF.

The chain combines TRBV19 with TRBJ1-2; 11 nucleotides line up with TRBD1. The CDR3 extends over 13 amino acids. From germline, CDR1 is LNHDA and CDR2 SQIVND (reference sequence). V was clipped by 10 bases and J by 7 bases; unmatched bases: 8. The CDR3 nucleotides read TGTGCCATCGGCTGGGACAGGGGGATTGGCTACACCTTC. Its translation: CAIGWDRGIGYTF. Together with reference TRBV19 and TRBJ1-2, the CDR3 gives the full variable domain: DGGITQSPKYLFRKEGQNVTLSCEQNLNHDAMYWYRQDPGQGLRLIYYSQIVNDFQKGDIAEGYSVSREKKESFPLTVTSAQKNPTAFYLCAIGWDRGIGYTFGSGTRLTVV.